This T cell receptor (beta chain) is from a study of T cell responses to AZD1222 COVID-19 vaccine. Study as a whole: Timing groups of about 4 and about 12 weeks for second doses were pooled.

Comment on this clone: Its antigen is unknown.

CDR1 is SGHKS and CDR2 is YYEKEE in the germline V gene (reference sequence). Trimming took 3 bases from V and 5 from J; bases not matched to a gene: 6. The CDR3 totals 14 residues. Study-level findings and limits: Scientists sampled the repertoires only once the peak T cell response had passed.

TCRdb's copy holds only in-frame clones and misses some; the assay was immunoSEQ multiplex PCR. Here the sample spans about 170,000 clones, over 90% being singletons. The gene calls are TRBV5-5 and TRBJ1-2, with 8 bases fitting TRBD1. The material was peripheral blood, obtained on day 0 of AZD1222 vaccination. This TCR came from an adult in good health. The CDR3 coding sequence is TGTGCCAGCAGCTCGAGACAGGGGAGTTATGGCTACACCTTC. Protein sequence: CASSSRQGSYGYTF.